The 17 T cell receptor beta chains in this list originate from one sample, sequenced in a study of control samples from healthy donors and cancer patients. Generated by immunoSEQ multiplex PCR, the TCRdb table keeps only in-frame clones and is missing some. The data contain 60,000 or so clones, roughly 87% of them singletons. Sequenced: blood. The receptor set was obtained from a man aged 50 or older in good health.

The chain employs TRBV6-5 and TRBJ1-5; possibly TRBD1 for D (5 bases). Germline V gene lookup returns CDR1 MNHEY and CDR2 SVGAGI. This CDR3 is built from 14 residues. The V gene lost 7 bases and the J gene lost 0 bases, with 10 bases spanning the gap. CDR3 protein: CASTLQDSNQPQHF. Here the CDR3 DNA reads TGTGCCAGCACCCTACAGGATAGCAATCAGCCCCAGCATTTT.

The chain links TRBV24-1 to TRBJ2-1; 16 nucleotides align to TRBD2. The V gene end was trimmed by 6 bases and the J gene end by 7 bases; junction bases not matched to a gene: 5. The CDR3 length is 16 residues. Germline CDR1 is KGHDR and CDR2 is SFDVKD. The CDR3, as DNA: TGTGCCACCAGTAAGGGACTAGCGGGAGGGGAAAATGAGCAGTTCTTC. Its protein product is CATSKGLAGGENEQFF.

This chain connects TRBV28 to TRBJ2-1; possibly TRBD1 for D (6 bases). The CDR3 covers 13 residues. The V end was cut by 3 bases, the J end by 6 bases, with 9 bases between. Germline-derived CDR1 and CDR2 are MDHEN and SYDVKM. As DNA, the CDR3 is TGTGCCAGCAGTTTTTGGGACATCAATGAGCAGTTCTTC. This gives the protein CASSFWDINEQFF.

The chain has TRBV5-1 and TRBJ1-2; D not certain. Looked up from germline, CDR1 is SGHRS and CDR2 is YFSETQ. The germline V and J ends were trimmed by 0 bases and 0 bases, with 9 bases remaining between them. The CDR3 spans 15 residues. The CDR3 loop reads CASSLGTSTNYGYTF. CDR3 in DNA: TGCGCCAGCAGCTTGGGCACTTCTACTAACTATGGCTACACCTTC.

This chain connects TRBV6-2 or TRBV6-3 to TRBJ2-2; 10 nucleotides agree with TRBD2. Losses at the gene ends were 7 bases for V and 3 bases for J; bases not matched to a gene: 8. Germline lookup yields CDR1 MNHEY and CDR2 SVGEGT. This CDR3 is built from 16 residues. The CDR3 protein is CASNPPSGRYTGELFF. CDR3 in DNA: TGTGCCAGCAACCCCCCTAGCGGGAGATACACCGGGGAGCTGTTTTTT.

This clone was observed a single time. V usage is TRBV10-3 and J usage is TRBJ2-3; 10 nucleotides line up with TRBD2. J gave up 1 base and V 0 bases, and 1 base lay outside the gene matches. CDR3 length: 16 amino acids. The germline V gene has CDR1 ENHRY and CDR2 SYGVKD. CDR3 sequence (DNA): TGTGCCATCAGTGAGTCGGGGACTAGCGGCACAGATACGCAGTATTTT. Protein product: CAISESGTSGTDTQYF.

Notes on this clone: The sample carries other DNA sequences with the same CDR3. The rearrangement joins TRBV7-3 to TRBJ2-5; D gene uncertain. This CDR3 region has 13 residues. Trimming removed 5 bases from V and 1 base from J, with 8 bases in between. Germline CDR1 is SGHTA and CDR2 is FQGTGA. The CDR3: CASSPSPQETQYF. As DNA, the CDR3 is TGTGCCAGCAGCCCCAGCCCCCAAGAGACCCAGTACTTC.

The chain is built from TRBV10-3 and TRBJ2-1, with a tentative D call TRBD2 (5 bases). There are 15 residues in the CDR3. Per the germline V gene, CDR1 is ENHRY and CDR2 is SYGVKD. The V and J ends lost 0 bases and 2 bases respectively, with 8 bases between them. CDR3 bases: TGTGCCATCAGTGAGTCGGAGGCAGCCTACAATGAGCAGTTCTTC. Protein: CAISESEAAYNEQFF.

This clone has only a few counts. V is TRBV7-9 and J is TRBJ1-2, with TRBD1 matching 8 bases. The CDR3 extends over 15 amino acids. The V gene's germline CDR1 is SEHNR and CDR2 FQNEAQ (reference sequence). The V and J ends lost 1 base and 8 bases, in that order; junction bases with no gene match: 9. Written as DNA, the CDR3 is TGTGCCAGCAGCTTAGACAACAGGGGGACGGAGGGCTACACCTTC. This translates into CASSLDNRGTEGYTF. The full variable domain, with the rest looked up from reference TRBV7-9 and TRBJ1-2, is DTGVSQNPRHKITKRGQNVTFRCDPISEHNRLYWYRQTLGQGPEFLTYFQNEAQLEKSRLLSDRFSAERPKGSFSTLEIQRTEQGDSAMYLCASSLDNRGTEGYTFGSGTRLTVV.

The chain uses TRBV24-1 and TRBJ2-5; D is ambiguous. The CDR3 has 13 residues. Germline V gives CDR1 KGHDR, CDR2 SFDVKD. V dropped 5 bases and J dropped 2 bases, with 8 bases sitting between them. In DNA, the CDR3 is TGTGCCACCAGTGGAGAGACACAAGAGACCCAGTACTTC. This encodes CATSGETQETQYF.

This clone was seen a handful of times. The rearrangement links TRBV11-1 to TRBJ2-1; TRBD1 might be the D (5 bases). Germline V gene data show CDR1 as SGHAT and CDR2 as FQDESV (reference sequence). V lost 5 bases, J lost 10 bases, and 21 bases lay in between. This CDR3 is built from 15 residues. CDR3 in DNA: TGTGCCAGCAGCCTCGACTCAGGGTTCCTCGGGGAGCAGTTCTTC. It encodes CASSLDSGFLGEQFF.

This sequence joins TRBV6-1 and TRBJ2-3; D is possibly TRBD2 (5 bases). Germline V gene data show CDR1 as MNHNS and CDR2 as SASEGT. The V end lost 2 bases, the J end lost 1 base, and 10 bases lay between the germline ends. This CDR3 is 15 amino acids long. CDR3 sequence: CASSESGGGTDTQYF. Written as DNA, the CDR3 is TGTGCCAGCAGTGAAAGCGGTGGGGGCACAGATACGCAGTATTTT.

The J gene is TRBJ2-7, the V gene TRBV5-1; D call uncertain. CDR1 is SGHRS and CDR2 is YFSETQ in the germline V gene. Trimming cost V 4 bases and J 7 bases, with 15 bases left between them. The CDR3 totals 13 residues. CDR3 protein: CASSPLSLSEQYF. Written as DNA, the CDR3 is TGCGCCAGCAGCCCCCTAAGTCTGAGTGAGCAGTACTTC.

DNA of the CDR3: TGTGCCAGCAGCCAAGATCCGACTAGCGCCGTTGAGGATACGCAGTATTTT. Its protein is CASSQDPTSAVEDTQYF. V and J are TRBV4-2 and TRBJ2-3; 8 nucleotides line up with TRBD2. Germline CDR1 reads LGHNA; CDR2 reads YNFKEQ. V lost 0 bases, J lost 6 bases, and 11 bases stayed unmatched. The CDR3 is made up of 17 amino acids.

The genes are TRBV2 and TRBJ2-1; 13 positions agree with TRBD2. V was clipped by 5 bases and J by 5 bases; unmatched bases: 9. The CDR3 has 17 amino acids. Germline CDR1 SNHLY, CDR2 FYNNEI. CDR3 bases: TGTGCCAGCAGTCTAGGACTAGCGGGAGATCAAAACAATGAGCAGTTCTTC. Its translation is CASSLGLAGDQNNEQFF.

This rearrangement joins TRBV5-1 to TRBJ2-1, with D uncertain. Germline loops: CDR1 SGHRS, CDR2 YFSETQ. Trimming cost V 0 bases and J 0 bases, with 7 bases left between them. The CDR3 contains 15 residues. CDR3 DNA: TGCGCCAGCAGCTTGGCTGGTCTCTCCTACAATGAGCAGTTCTTC. Translated, it gives CASSLAGLSYNEQFF.

The V and J genes are TRBV7-7 and TRBJ1-1; 9 bases line up with TRBD1. The germline gives CDR1 SSHAT, CDR2 FNYEAQ (reference sequence). The CDR3 has 15 amino acids. V lost 8 bases to trimming and J lost 1 base; unmatched junction nucleotides: 8. Here the CDR3 reads CASPSLDRGNTEAFF. CDR3 DNA sequence: TGTGCCAGCCCCTCCCTGGACAGGGGGAACACTGAAGCTTTCTTT.